This T cell receptor beta chain was observed in a study of CD8+CD57+ T cells in acquired aplastic anemia. Genomic DNA served as template for TCR beta VDJ and CDR3 profiling. Using its own MiXCR run on the reads, TCRdb lists one record per CDR3 protein. The profile shows about 400,000 distinct CDR3 sequences, 65% to 75% of them singletons. Looked up from germline, CDR1 is SGDLS and CDR2 is YYNGEE. This CDR3 region has 14 residues. With V trimmed by 2 bases and J by 13 bases, 14 bases remained unmatched. What was sequenced was sorted CD4+, CD8+, or CD8+CD57+ T cells (not recorded which) from PBMCs. The receptor's source is a human donor in good health, serving as a control. The chain couples TRBV9 to TRBJ2-7, with TRBD2 matching over 8 bases. The CDR3 nucleotides read TGTGCCAGCAGCGTGGCGGGACTAGTCTACACGCAATACTTC. Its protein is CASSVAGLVYTQYF.